Listed below are T cell receptor beta chains from one sample, sequenced in a study of cytomegalovirus exposure and HLA in healthy donors. The assay was immunoSEQ multiplex PCR, and TCRdb's table has in-frame clones only and misses some. The sample shows about 150,000 clones, around 90% of them seen only once. The sequenced material came from PBMCs. The receptor set was obtained from a woman in her 30s in good health and CMV-seropositive. Each CDR3 is given with its conserved first and last residue. A D gene is named only where the DNA matches it firmly.

D gene	V gene	J gene	CDR3 DNA	CDR3 protein
TRBD2	TRBV7-6	TRBJ2-5	TGTGCCAGCAGCTCCCCTAGCGGGAGTTTTGAGACCCAGTACTTC	CASSSPSGSFETQYF
NA	TRBV20-1	TRBJ2-3	TGCAGTGCTAGTTTGCGAGATACGCAGTATTTT	CSASLRDTQYF
NA	TRBV29-1	TRBJ1-1	TGCAGCGTTGCCCAGGGAAGATTTGTTGACACTGAAGCTTTCTTT	CSVAQGRFVDTEAFF
NA	TRBV5-4	TRBJ1-5	TGTGCCAGCAGCTTGTGGAGGGGTGGGGTTAATCAGCCCCAGCATTTT	CASSLWRGGVNQPQHF
NA	TRBV7-9	TRBJ2-7	TGTGCCAGCAGCTCTTATCGCAGGGTGGACGAGCAGTACTTC	CASSSYRRVDEQYF
TRBD1	TRBV2	TRBJ1-6	TGTGCCAGCAGTCCCCAGCCAGGGGGCTATTCACCCCTCCACTTT	CASSPQPGGYSPLHF
NA	TRBV5-1	TRBJ1-1	TGCGCCAGCAGCTTGGATCAGGGAGGGACTGAAGCTTTCTTT	CASSLDQGGTEAFF
NA	TRBV6-1	TRBJ2-2	TGTGCCAGCAGTGTCTCGTTTAACACCGGGGAGCTGTTTTTT	CASSVSFNTGELFF
TRBD1	TRBV13	TRBJ2-3	TGTGCCAGCAGGGGACAGGGGTCCACAGATACGCAGTATTTT	CASRGQGSTDTQYF
TRBD2	TRBV6-6	TRBJ2-3	TGTGCCAGCAGTTACTCACGGGGGGGCACAGATACGCAGTATTTT	CASSYSRGGTDTQYF
TRBD2	TRBV28	TRBJ2-7	TGTGCCAGCAGTGGGGGGGATCTTGGGAGGCAGTACTTC	CASSGGDLGRQYF
NA	TRBV9	TRBJ2-1	TGTGCCAGCAGCGTAGGCCCGGTCAATGAGCAGTTCTTC	CASSVGPVNEQFF
NA	TRBV15	TRBJ1-5	TGTGCCACCAGCAGGGAGGGTCGAGGGCAGCCCCAGCATTTT	CATSREGRGQPQHF
NA	TRBV5-4	TRBJ1-6	TGTGCCAGCAGTCTGGTCACAGGGAATTCACCCCTCCACTTT	CASSLVTGNSPLHF
TRBD1	TRBV4-1	TRBJ1-1	TGCGCCAGCAGGACCGGGACAGGGTCGAGGTCTGAAGCTTTCTTT	CASRTGTGSRSEAFF
TRBD2	TRBV28	TRBJ2-5	TGTGCCAGCAGTTTCTTCGGGGGGGTCGCCCTGACCCAGTACTTC	CASSFFGGVALTQYF
TRBD1	TRBV28	TRBJ2-7	TGTGCCAGCAGGACAACAGGGGCGAACCAGCAGTACTTC	CASRTTGANQQYF
TRBD2	TRBV19	TRBJ2-7	TGTGCCAGTAGTTGGGGGACTAGCCTCGCCTACGAGCAGTACTTC	CASSWGTSLAYEQYF
NA	TRBV7-2	TRBJ2-5	TGTGCCAGCAACCTTGCGGGCGGTCAAGAGACCCAGTACTTC	CASNLAGGQETQYF
NA	TRBV2	TRBJ1-3	TGTGCCAGCAGTCGACCAGGGGAAGCTGGAAACACCATATATTTT	CASSRPGEAGNTIYF
TRBD2	TRBV2	TRBJ2-3	TGTGCCAGCAGTCCAACGACTAGCGGGAGGACAGATACGCAGTATTTT	CASSPTTSGRTDTQYF
NA	TRBV6-1	TRBJ2-3	TGTGCCAGCAGTGTGAGTCTCAACACAGATACGCAGTATTTT	CASSVSLNTDTQYF